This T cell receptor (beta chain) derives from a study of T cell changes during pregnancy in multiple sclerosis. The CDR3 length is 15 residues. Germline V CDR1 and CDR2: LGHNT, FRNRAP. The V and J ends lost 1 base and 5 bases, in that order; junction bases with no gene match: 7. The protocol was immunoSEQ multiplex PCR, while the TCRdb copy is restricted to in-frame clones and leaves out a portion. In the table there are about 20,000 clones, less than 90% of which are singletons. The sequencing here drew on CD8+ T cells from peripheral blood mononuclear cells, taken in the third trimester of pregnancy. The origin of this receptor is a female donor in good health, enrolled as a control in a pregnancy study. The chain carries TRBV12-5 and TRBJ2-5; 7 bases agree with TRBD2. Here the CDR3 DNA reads TGTGCTAGTGGTTTGGACTTTCTGGGGGGGGAGACCCAGTACTTC. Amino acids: CASGLDFLGGETQYF.